Sequencing of this TCR beta chain was carried out in a study of cytomegalovirus exposure and HLA in healthy donors. Study as a whole: Of the donors genotyped, 398 in all, about 82% fell in the Caucasian-associated ancestry cluster.

The donors, nominally healthy at sampling, likely had unrecorded immune exposures. Germline V gene sequence: CDR1 MNHNS, CDR2 SASEGT. Trimming took 0 bases from V and 7 from J; bases not matched to a gene: 22. The CDR3 runs 20 residues. Vbeta (60) and Jbeta (13) primers were used in the PCR. TCRdb's copy holds only in-frame clones and misses some; the assay was immunoSEQ multiplex PCR. Seen here are around 30,000 clones, roughly two fifths observed once, and the top ten hold under 2%. Turning to this clone: What it binds is not known.

Study observations and caveats: An analysis was carried out later, and it reportedly showed fewer N-insertions in an Asian-associated ancestry cluster than the roughly 670-donor mean. Differences between HLA loci emerged in a later analysis of TCR association rates, with DRB1 most and HLA-C fewest.

This TCR came from a woman between 45 and 60 years old in good health and CMV-seronegative. The V gene is TRBV6-1, the J gene TRBJ2-3, with TRBD1 matching 7 bases. Sequencing was carried out using PBMCs. CDR3: CASSEAWSSRGQTKGNTQYF. CDR3 nucleotides: TGTGCCAGCAGTGAAGCGTGGTCCTCTAGGGGGCAAACCAAAGGGAATACGCAGTATTTT.